The rows below give T cell receptor beta chains drawn from one sample of a study of blood T cell repertoires in COVID-19. Profiling relied on immunoSEQ multiplex PCR, and the TCRdb table lists in-frame clones only, not all of them. The sample records about 310,000 clones, 89% being singletons. The sequenced material came from PBMCs or T cells enriched from blood (not recorded which). These receptors came from a woman aged 35 to 49 who had recovered from COVID-19. CDR3s include the opening cysteine and the closing phenylalanine or tryptophan. A D gene is named only where the DNA matches it firmly. Only some rows state a clone size, as once, few, many or a class for expanded clones.

DNA,CDR3,D,J,size,V
TGTGCCAGCAGCGGGTTCGGGAGGCCCACCGGGGAGCTGTTTTTT,CASSGFGRPTGELFF,TRBD2,TRBJ2-2,few,TRBV5-6
TGTGCTAGTGGTTTGGGGAGCTCTGGAAACACCATATATTTT,CASGLGSSGNTIYF,.,TRBJ1-3,.,TRBV12-5
TGCAGCCACAGGGGGCCAAGCACTGAAGCTTTCTTT,CSHRGPSTEAFF,TRBD1,TRBJ1-1,.,TRBV29-1
TGTGCCAGCAGCTGGAAACCACAGTCAAACACTGAAGCTTTCTTT,CASSWKPQSNTEAFF,.,TRBJ1-1,.,TRBV7-2
TGTGCCGCCCGGAGGGATAACACTGAAGCTTTCTTT,CAARRDNTEAFF,.,TRBJ1-1,.,TRBV2
TGTGCCAGCAGATTAGGGGTCCAGGGTTATGAAAAACTGTTTTTT,CASRLGVQGYEKLFF,.,TRBJ1-4,.,TRBV7-8
TGTGCCAGTAGAACCCCGGGACTCTTTCAGCCCCAGCATTTT,CASRTPGLFQPQHF,.,TRBJ1-5,.,TRBV19
TGTGCCAGCAGTTTAAAACTAGCGGGAGGCTACGAGCAGTACTTC,CASSLKLAGGYEQYF,TRBD2,TRBJ2-7,.,TRBV27
TGCGCCAGCAGCGCCCGCGGGCAGGGGGCCCCCTACGAGCAGTACTTC,CASSARGQGAPYEQYF,TRBD1,TRBJ2-7,.,TRBV5-1
TGTGCCAGCAGTATCTCCGGGACAGGGGCCTACGAGCAGTACTTC,CASSISGTGAYEQYF,TRBD1,TRBJ2-7,.,TRBV28
TGTGCCAGCAGCCCAATACAGGGGGCTTACGAGCAGTACTTC,CASSPIQGAYEQYF,TRBD1,TRBJ2-7,.,TRBV4-2
TGTGCCAGCAGCTACCTCGGACAGGGCGTCTATGGCTACACCTTC,CASSYLGQGVYGYTF,TRBD1,TRBJ1-2,.,TRBV7-8
TGTGCCACCACCCCTCGACAGGGCACTAACTATGGCTACACCTTC,CATTPRQGTNYGYTF,TRBD1,TRBJ1-2,.,TRBV5-7
TGCGCCAGCAGTCAATCAGAGGCCAGATCCTGTGGGGCCAACGTCCTGACTTTC,CASSQSEARSCGANVLTF,.,TRBJ2-6,few,TRBV23-1
TGTGCCAGTAGTAAACGACTAGCGGGGGGCACAGATACGCAGTATTTT,CASSKRLAGGTDTQYF,TRBD2,TRBJ2-3,.,TRBV19
TGTGCCAGCAGCAGGGACAGGGGGAACACTGAAGCTTTCTTT,CASSRDRGNTEAFF,TRBD1,TRBJ1-1,.,TRBV4-2